The clone carrying this TCR beta chain was seen many times. In germline, CDR1 is SGHVS, CDR2 FNYEAQ. The CDR3 length is 16 residues. Trimming at V came to 5 bases and at J to 0 bases, leaving 5 bases not matched to a gene. These data come from a study of T cells in Graves' hyperthyroidism and ophthalmopathy. RNA transcripts gave rise to amplified TCR beta CDR3 regions. The TCR CDR3 was amplified in a first-round RT-PCR using the HTBI primer set. TCRdb called the multiplex PCR reads again in MiXCR, with one record for every CDR3 protein. Altogether hundreds of thousands of distinct CDR3 sequences are present, about 38% being singletons, with the ten largest covering over 8%.

The sequence derives from a man aged 18 to 35 with Graves' hyperthyroidism. The gene calls are TRBV7-6 and TRBJ1-3, with 9 bases identical to TRBD1. Sequenced input: blood. For the CDR3, the DNA is TGTGCCAGCAGCCGGGGACAGGGCCACTCTGGAAACACCATATATTTT. Translating it yields CASSRGQGHSGNTIYF.